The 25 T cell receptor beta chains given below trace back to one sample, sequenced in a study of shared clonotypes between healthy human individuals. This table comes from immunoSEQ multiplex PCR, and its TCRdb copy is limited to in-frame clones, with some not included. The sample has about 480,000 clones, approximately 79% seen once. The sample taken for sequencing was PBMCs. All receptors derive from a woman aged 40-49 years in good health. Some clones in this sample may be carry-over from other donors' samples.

The CDR3 protein is CASSFGQGFVPNYGYTF. Written as DNA, the CDR3 is TGTGCCAGCAGCTTTGGACAGGGGTTCGTACCTAACTATGGCTACACCTTC. The chain uses TRBV5-4 and TRBJ1-2; 9 positions match TRBD1. The length of the CDR3 is 17 residues. Germline V gives CDR1 SGHNT, CDR2 YYREEE (reference sequence). V gave up 2 bases and J gave up 0 bases; unmatched junction bases: 8. Complete variable domain (other parts from reference TRBV5-4 and TRBJ1-2): ETGVTQSPTHLIKTRGQQVTLRCSSQSGHNTVSWYQQALGQGPQFIFQYYREEENGRGNFPPRFSGLQFPNYSSELNVNALELDDSALYLCASSFGQGFVPNYGYTFGSGTRLTVV.

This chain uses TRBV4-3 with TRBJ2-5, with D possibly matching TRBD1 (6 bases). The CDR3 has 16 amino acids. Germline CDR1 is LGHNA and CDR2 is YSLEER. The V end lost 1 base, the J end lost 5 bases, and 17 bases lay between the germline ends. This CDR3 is CASSQGALRGMETQYF. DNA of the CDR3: TGCGCCAGCAGCCAAGGGGCACTCAGGGGTATGGAGACCCAGTACTTC.

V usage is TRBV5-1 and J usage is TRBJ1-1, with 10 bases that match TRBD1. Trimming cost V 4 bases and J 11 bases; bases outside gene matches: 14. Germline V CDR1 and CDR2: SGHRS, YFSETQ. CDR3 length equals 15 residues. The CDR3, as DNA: TGCGCCAGCAGCAGAGGACAGGGGGATGGCCTAGGTGCTTTCTTT. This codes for CASSRGQGDGLGAFF.

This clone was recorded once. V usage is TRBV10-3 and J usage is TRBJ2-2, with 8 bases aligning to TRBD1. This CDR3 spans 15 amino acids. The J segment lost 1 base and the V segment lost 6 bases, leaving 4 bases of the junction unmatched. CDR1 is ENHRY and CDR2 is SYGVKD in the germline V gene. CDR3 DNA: TGTGCCATCAGGGACAGGGATAGGAACACCGGGGAGCTGTTTTTT. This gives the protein CAIRDRDRNTGELFF.

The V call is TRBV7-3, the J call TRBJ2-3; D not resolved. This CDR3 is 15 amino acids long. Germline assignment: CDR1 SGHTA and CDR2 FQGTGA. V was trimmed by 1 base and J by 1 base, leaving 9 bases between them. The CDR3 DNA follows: TGTGCCAGCAGCTTAAACCCCCGGGGCACAGATACGCAGTATTTT. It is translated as CASSLNPRGTDTQYF.

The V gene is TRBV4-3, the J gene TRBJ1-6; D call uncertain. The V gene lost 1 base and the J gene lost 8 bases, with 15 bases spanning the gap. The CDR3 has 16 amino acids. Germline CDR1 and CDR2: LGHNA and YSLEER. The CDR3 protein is CASSQGGSLQYSPLHF. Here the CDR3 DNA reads TGCGCCAGCAGCCAAGGAGGCTCCCTCCAGTATTCACCCCTCCACTTT.

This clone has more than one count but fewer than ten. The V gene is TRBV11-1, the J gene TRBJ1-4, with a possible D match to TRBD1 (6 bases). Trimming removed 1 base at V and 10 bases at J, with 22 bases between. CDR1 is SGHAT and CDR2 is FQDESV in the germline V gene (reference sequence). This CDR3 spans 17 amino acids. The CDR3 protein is CASSLEQGEASQGKLFF. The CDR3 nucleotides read TGTGCCAGCAGCTTAGAACAGGGTGAAGCCTCACAAGGAAAACTGTTTTTT.

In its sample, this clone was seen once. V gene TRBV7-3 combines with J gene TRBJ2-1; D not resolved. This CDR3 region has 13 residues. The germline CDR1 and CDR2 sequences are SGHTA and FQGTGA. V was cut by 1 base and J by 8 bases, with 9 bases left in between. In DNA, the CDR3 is TGTGCCAGCAGCTTAATGAGCCAGCATGAGCAGTTCTTC. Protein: CASSLMSQHEQFF.

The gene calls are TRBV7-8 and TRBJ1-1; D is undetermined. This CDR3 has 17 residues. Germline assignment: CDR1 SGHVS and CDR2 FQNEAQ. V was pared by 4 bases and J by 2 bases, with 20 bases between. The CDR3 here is CASSSQPRPHENTEAFF. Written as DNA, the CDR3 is TGTGCCAGCAGCTCCCAACCACGTCCACACGAAAACACTGAAGCTTTCTTT.

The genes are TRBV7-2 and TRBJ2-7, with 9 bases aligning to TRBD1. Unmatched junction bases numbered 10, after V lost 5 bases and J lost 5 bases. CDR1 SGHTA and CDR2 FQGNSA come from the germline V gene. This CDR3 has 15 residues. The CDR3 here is CASSPSPGTGNEQYF. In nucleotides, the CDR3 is TGTGCCAGCAGCCCTAGTCCCGGGACAGGGAACGAGCAGTACTTC.

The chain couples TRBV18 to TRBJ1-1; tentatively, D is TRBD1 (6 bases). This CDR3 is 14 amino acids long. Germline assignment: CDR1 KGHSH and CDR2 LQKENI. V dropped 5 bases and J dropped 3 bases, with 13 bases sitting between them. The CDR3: CASSRSGADTEAFF. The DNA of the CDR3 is TGTGCCAGCTCAAGATCAGGGGCGGACACTGAAGCTTTCTTT.

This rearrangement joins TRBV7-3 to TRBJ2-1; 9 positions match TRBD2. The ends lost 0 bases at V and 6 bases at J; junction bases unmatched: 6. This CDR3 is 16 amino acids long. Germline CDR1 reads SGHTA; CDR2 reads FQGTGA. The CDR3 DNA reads TGTGCCAGCAGCTTAACCTATAGCGGGAGATTCAATGAGCAGTTCTTC. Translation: CASSLTYSGRFNEQFF.

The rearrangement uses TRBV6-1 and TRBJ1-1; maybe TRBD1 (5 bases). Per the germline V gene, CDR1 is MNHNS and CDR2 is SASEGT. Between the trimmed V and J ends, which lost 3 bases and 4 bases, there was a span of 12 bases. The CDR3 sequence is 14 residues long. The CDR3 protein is CASSDRQGGTEAFF. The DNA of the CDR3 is TGTGCCAGCAGTGATCGCCAGGGTGGCACTGAAGCTTTCTTT.

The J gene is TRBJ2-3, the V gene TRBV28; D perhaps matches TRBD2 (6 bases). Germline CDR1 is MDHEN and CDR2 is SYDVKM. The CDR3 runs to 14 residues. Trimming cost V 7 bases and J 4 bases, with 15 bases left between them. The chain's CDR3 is CASTQAGQSDTQYF. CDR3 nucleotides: TGTGCCAGCACTCAAGCGGGCCAATCAGATACGCAGTATTTT.

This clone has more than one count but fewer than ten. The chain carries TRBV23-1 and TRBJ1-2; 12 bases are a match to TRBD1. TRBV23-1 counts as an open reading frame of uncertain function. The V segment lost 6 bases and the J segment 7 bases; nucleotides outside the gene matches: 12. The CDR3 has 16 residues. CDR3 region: CASSPRPGQGASGYTF. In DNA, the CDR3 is TGCGCCAGCAGCCCCCGCCCGGGACAGGGGGCTAGTGGCTACACCTTC.

As DNA, the CDR3 is TGTGCCAGCAGTCTTGATGAGGGTTCCTACAATGAGCAGTTCTTC. As protein: CASSLDEGSYNEQFF. The chain is built from TRBV27 and TRBJ2-1; D is perhaps TRBD2 (5 bases). The germline gives CDR1 MNHEY, CDR2 SMNVEV (reference sequence). V dropped 5 bases and J dropped 1 base, with 12 bases sitting between them. The CDR3 is 15 amino acids.

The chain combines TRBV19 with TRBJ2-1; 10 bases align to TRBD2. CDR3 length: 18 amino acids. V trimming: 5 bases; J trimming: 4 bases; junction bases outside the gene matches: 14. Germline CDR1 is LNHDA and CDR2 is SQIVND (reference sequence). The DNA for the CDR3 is TGTGCCAGTAGTCTAAGCAGTAGGACTAGCGGAGAGTACAATGAGCAGTTCTTC. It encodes CASSLSSRTSGEYNEQFF.

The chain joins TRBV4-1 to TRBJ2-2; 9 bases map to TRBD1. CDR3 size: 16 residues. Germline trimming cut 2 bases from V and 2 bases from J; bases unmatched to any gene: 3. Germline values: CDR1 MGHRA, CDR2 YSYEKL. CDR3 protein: CASSQWTGANTGELFF. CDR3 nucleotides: TGCGCCAGCAGCCAATGGACAGGGGCCAACACCGGGGAGCTGTTTTTT.

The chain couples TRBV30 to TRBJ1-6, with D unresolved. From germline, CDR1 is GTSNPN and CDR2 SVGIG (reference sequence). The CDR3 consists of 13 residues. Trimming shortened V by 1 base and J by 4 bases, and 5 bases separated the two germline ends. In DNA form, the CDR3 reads TGTGCCTGGAGTGAGAGATATAATTCACCCCTCCACTTT. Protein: CAWSERYNSPLHF.

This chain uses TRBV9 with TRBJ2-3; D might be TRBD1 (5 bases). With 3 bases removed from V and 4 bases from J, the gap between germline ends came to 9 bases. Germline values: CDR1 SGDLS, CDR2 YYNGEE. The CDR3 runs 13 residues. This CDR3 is CASSEGVSDTQYF. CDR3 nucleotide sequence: TGTGCCAGCAGCGAAGGGGTGTCAGATACGCAGTATTTT.

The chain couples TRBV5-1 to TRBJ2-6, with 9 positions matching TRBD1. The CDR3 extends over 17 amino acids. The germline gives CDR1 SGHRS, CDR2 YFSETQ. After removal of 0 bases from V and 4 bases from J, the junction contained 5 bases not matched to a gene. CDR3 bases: TGCGCCAGCAGCTTGGACGGGACAGGGACCGGGGCCAACGTCCTGACTTTC. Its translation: CASSLDGTGTGANVLTF.

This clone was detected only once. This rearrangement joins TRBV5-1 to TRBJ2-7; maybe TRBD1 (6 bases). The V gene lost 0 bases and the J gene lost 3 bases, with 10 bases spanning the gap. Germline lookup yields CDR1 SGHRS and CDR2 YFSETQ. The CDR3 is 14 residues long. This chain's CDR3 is CASSLEGQIYEQYF. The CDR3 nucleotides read TGCGCCAGCAGCTTGGAAGGACAGATCTACGAGCAGTACTTC.

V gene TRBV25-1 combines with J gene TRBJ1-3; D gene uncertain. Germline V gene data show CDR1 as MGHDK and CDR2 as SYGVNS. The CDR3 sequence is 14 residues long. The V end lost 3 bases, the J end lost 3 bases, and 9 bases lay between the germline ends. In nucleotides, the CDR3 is TGTGCCAGCAGTGAGGAGGGAGGTGGAAACACCATATATTTT. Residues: CASSEEGGGNTIYF.

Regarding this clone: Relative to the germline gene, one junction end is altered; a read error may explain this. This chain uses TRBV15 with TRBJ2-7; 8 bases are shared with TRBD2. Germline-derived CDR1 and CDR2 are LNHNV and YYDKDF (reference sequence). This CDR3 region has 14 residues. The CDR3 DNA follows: TGTGCCACCAGCGGAGATCTAGCGGGCTTCGAGCAGTACTTC. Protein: CATSGDLAGFEQYF.

The CDR3 here is CASSTKDPREGAEAFF. The CDR3 region has the DNA TGTGCCAGCAGTACTAAAGACCCCAGGGAGGGGGCTGAAGCTTTCTTT. This chain uses TRBV28 with TRBJ1-1; TRBD1 is a possible D gene (6 bases). The CDR3 is made up of 16 amino acids. Germline CDR1 MDHEN, CDR2 SYDVKM. The V end was cut by 5 bases, the J end by 6 bases, with 22 bases between. The variable domain in full, with the rest retrieved from reference TRBV28 and TRBJ1-1, is DVKVTQSSRYLVKRTGEKVFLECVQDMDHENMFWYRQDPGLGLRLIYFSYDVKMKEKGDIPEGYSVSREKKERFSLILESASTNQTSMYLCASSTKDPREGAEAFFGQGTRLTVV.